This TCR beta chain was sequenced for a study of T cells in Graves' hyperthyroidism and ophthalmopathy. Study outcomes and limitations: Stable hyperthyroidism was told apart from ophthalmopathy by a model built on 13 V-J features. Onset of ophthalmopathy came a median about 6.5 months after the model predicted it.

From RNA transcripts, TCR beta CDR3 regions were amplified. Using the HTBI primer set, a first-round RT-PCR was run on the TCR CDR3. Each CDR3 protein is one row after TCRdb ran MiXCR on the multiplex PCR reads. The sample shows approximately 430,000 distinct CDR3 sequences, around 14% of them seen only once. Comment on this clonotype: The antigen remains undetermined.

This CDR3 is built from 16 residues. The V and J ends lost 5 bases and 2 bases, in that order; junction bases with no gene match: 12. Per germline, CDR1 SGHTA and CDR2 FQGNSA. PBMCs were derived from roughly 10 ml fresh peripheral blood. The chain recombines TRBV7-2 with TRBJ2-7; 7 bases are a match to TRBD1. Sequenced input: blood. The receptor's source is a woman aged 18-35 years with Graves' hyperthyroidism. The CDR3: CASSPTPVGTAYEQYF. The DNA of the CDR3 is TGTGCCAGCAGCCCGACGCCTGTCGGGACAGCCTACGAGCAGTACTTC. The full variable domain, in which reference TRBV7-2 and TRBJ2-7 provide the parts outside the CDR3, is GAGVSQSPSNKVTEKGKDVELRCDPISGHTALYWYRQSLGQGLEFLIYFQGNSAPDKSGLPSDRFSAERTGGSVSTLTIQRTQQEDSAVYLCASSPTPVGTAYEQYFGPGTRLTVT.